This entry features one T cell receptor beta chain sequence. Unmatched junction bases numbered 8, after V lost 2 bases and J lost 5 bases. From germline, CDR1 is SGHTA and CDR2 FQGNSA. The CDR3 spans 18 residues. The sample originates from a study of blood T cell repertoires in COVID-19. Only in-frame clones appear in the TCRdb table, and some are missing; sequencing was by immunoSEQ multiplex PCR. The sample records around 96,000 clones, nearly 95% being singletons. The TCR originated in a human donor with active COVID-19. The donor label of this sample is uncertain. Sequenced: peripheral blood. The V call is TRBV7-2, the J call TRBJ2-2; TRBD2 matches 13 bases. The CDR3 DNA sequence: TGTGCCAGCAGCTTATACGGGACTAGCGGGACGAGGACCGGGGAGCTGTTTTTT. Protein: CASSLYGTSGTRTGELFF.